This T cell receptor (beta chain) is drawn from a study of vaccination and CD4 T cells after COVID-19. Details on this clonotype: Its antigen is as yet unknown.

This sample's treatment: roughly nine-day PBMC culture with coronavirus spike peptide pools or control peptides (ViraFEST assay). Germline CDR1 is SGDLS and CDR2 is YYNGEE. V lost 0 bases and J 5 bases, leaving 17 bases between the germline ends. The CDR3 runs to 16 residues. Researchers used the Oncomine TCR Beta short-read assay to sequence DNA from cultured CD4+ T cells. TCRdb itself ran the PCR reads through MiXCR, one entry per CDR3 protein. There are around 9,800 distinct CDR3 sequences in the sample; under 30% occur only once, and around 24% lies in the top ten. The specimen comprised CD4+ T cells from blood, cultured in vitro, sampled after SARS-CoV-2 vaccination. The chain uses TRBV9 and TRBJ2-5; maybe TRBD2 (6 bases). The sequence was obtained from a human donor who had recovered from COVID-19. For the CDR3, the DNA is TGTGCCAGCAGCGTAGGGACCGGGGCAGGGAGGGAGACCCAGTACTTC. This gives the protein CASSVGTGAGRETQYF.